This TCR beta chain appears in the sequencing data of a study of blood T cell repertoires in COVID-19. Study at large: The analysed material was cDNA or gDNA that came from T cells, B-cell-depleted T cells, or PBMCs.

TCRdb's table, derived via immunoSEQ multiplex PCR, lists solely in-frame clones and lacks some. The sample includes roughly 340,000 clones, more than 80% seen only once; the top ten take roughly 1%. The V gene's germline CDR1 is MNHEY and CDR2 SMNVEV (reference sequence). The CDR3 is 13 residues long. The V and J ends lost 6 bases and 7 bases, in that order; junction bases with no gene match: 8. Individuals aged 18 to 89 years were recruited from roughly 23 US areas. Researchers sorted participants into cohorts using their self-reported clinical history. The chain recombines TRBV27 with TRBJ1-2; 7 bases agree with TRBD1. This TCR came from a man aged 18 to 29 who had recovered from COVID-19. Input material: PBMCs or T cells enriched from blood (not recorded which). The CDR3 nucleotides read TGTGCCAGCAGACAGGGGTGGTTAGGTGGCTACACCTTC. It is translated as CASRQGWLGGYTF.